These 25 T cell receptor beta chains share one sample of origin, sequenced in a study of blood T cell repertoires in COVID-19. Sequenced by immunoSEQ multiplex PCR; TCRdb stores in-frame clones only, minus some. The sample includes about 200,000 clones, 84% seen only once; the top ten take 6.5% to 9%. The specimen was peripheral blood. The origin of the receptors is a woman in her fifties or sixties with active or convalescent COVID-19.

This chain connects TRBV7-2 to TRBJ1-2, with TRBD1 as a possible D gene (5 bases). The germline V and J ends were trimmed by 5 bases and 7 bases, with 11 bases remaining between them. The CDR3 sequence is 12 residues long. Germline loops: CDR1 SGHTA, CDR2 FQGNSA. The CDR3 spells CASSVSGPGYTF. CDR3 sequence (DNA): TGTGCCAGCAGCGTGTCAGGGCCTGGCTACACCTTC. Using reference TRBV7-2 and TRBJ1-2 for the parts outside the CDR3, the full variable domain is GAGVSQSPSNKVTEKGKDVELRCDPISGHTALYWYRQSLGQGLEFLIYFQGNSAPDKSGLPSDRFSAERTGGSVSTLTIQRTQQEDSAVYLCASSVSGPGYTFGSGTRLTVV.

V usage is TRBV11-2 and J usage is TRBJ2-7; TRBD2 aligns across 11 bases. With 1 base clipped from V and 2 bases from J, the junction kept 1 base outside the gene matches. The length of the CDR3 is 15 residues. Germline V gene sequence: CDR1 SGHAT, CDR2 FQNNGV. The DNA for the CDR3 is TGTGCCAGCAGCTTAGTAGCGGGAGGGACCTACGAGCAGTACTTC. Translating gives CASSLVAGGTYEQYF.

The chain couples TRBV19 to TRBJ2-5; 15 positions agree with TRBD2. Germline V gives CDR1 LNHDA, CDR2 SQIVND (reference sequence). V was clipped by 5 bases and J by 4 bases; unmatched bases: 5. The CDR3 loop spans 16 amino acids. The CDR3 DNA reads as TGTGCCAGTAGTCCAGGGACTAGCGGGGGGTTAGAGACCCAGTACTTC. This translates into CASSPGTSGGLETQYF. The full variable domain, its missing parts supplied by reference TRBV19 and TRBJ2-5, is DGGITQSPKYLFRKEGQNVTLSCEQNLNHDAMYWYRQDPGQGLRLIYYSQIVNDFQKGDIAEGYSVSREKKESFPLTVTSAQKNPTAFYLCASSPGTSGGLETQYFGPGTRLLVL.

CDR3 sequence (DNA): TGTGCCAGCAGCCCCCGACCGGACACTAGCACAGATACGCAGTATTTT. Translation gives CASSPRPDTSTDTQYF. The chain has TRBV9 and TRBJ2-3; tentative D call: TRBD1 (5 bases). In germline, CDR1 is SGDLS, CDR2 YYNGEE. The V gene lost 4 bases and the J gene lost 0 bases, with 15 bases spanning the gap. The CDR3 spans 16 residues.

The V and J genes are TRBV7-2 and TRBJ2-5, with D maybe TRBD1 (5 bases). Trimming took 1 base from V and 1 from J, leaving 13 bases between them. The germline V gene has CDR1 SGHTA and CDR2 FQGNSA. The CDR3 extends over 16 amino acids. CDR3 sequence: CASSLDRLFLQETQYF. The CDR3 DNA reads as TGTGCCAGCAGCTTAGACAGGCTTTTCCTCCAAGAGACCCAGTACTTC.

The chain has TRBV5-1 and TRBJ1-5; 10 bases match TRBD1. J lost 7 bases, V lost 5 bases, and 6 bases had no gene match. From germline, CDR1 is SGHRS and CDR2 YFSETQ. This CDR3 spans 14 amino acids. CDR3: CASSSGTGEQPQHF. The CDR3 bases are TGCGCCAGCAGTTCCGGGACAGGGGAACAGCCCCAGCATTTT.

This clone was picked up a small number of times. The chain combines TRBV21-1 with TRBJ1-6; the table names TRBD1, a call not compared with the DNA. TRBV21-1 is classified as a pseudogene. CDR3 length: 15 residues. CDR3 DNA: TGTGCCAGCAGCAAACATGACAGGAGGATTTCACCCCTCCACTTT. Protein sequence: CASSKHDRRISPLHF.

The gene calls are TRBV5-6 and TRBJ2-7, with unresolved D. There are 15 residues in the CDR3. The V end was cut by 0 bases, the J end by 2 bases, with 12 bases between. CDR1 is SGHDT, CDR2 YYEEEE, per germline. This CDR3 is CASSLVGRMAYEQYF. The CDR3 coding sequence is TGTGCCAGCAGCTTGGTGGGCAGGATGGCCTACGAGCAGTACTTC.

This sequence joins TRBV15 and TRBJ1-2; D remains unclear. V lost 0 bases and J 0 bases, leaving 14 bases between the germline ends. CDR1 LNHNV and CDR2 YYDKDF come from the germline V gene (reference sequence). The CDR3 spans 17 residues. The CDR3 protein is CATSRDPVSRPNYGYTF. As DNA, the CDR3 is TGTGCCACCAGCAGAGATCCGGTTAGCCGTCCTAACTATGGCTACACCTTC.

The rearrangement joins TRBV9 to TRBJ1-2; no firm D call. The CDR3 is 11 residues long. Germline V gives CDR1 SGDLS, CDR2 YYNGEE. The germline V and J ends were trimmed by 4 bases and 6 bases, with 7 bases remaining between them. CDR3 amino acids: CASSSLDGYTF. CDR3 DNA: TGTGCCAGCAGCTCCTTAGATGGCTACACCTTC. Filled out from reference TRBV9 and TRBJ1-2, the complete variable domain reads DSGVTQTPKHLITATGQRVTLRCSPRSGDLSVYWYQQSLDQGLQFLIQYYNGEERAKGNILERFSAQQFPDLHSELNLSSLELGDSALYFCASSSLDGYTFGSGTRLTVV.

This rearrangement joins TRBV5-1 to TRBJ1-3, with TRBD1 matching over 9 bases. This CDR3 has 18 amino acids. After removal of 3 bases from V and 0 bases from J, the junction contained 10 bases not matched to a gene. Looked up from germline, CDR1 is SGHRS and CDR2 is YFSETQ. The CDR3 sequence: CASSYSGQGRYSGNTIYF. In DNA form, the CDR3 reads TGCGCCAGCAGCTACTCCGGACAGGGGCGGTACTCTGGAAACACCATATATTTT.

CDR3 in DNA: TGTGCCAGCAGTTTATCCTACTACGAGCAGTACTTC. It encodes CASSLSYYEQYF. This chain connects TRBV28 to TRBJ2-7, with no clear D. The CDR3 is made up of 12 amino acids. Trimming pared 1 base from V and 3 bases from J, leaving 4 bases between. Germline V gene lookup returns CDR1 MDHEN and CDR2 SYDVKM.

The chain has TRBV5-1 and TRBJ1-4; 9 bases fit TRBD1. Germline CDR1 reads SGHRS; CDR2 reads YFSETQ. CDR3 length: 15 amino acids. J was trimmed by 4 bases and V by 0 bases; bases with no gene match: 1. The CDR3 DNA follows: TGCGCCAGCAGCTTGGGGACAGGGGTTAATGAAAAACTGTTTTTT. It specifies CASSLGTGVNEKLFF. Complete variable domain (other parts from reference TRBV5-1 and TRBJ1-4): KAGVTQTPRYLIKTRGQQVTLSCSPISGHRSVSWYQQTPGQGLQFLFEYFSETQRNKGNFPGRFSGRQFSNSRSEMNVSTLELGDSALYLCASSLGTGVNEKLFFGSGTQLSVL.

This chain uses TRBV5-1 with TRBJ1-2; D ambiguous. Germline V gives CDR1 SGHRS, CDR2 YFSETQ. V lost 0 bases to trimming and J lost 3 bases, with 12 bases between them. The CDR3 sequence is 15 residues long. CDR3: CASSLAGDTYYGYTF. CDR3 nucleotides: TGCGCCAGCAGCTTGGCAGGTGATACCTACTATGGCTACACCTTC.

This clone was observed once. The CDR3 bases are TGTGCCAGCAGTGAAGTCCCCCCGGCTGAAGCTTTCTTT. Translating gives CASSEVPPAEAFF. This chain joins TRBV2 and TRBJ1-1; D unclear. The germline CDR1 and CDR2 sequences are SNHLY and FYNNEI. Trimming stripped 1 base from V and 6 bases from J, with 9 bases between. CDR3 length: 13 amino acids.

CDR3 loop: CASSPRVDTQYF. The CDR3 DNA is TGCGCCAGCAGCCCCCGGGTCGATACGCAGTATTTT. The chain is built from TRBV5-1 and TRBJ2-3; D unresolved. V was shortened by 4 bases and J by 6 bases, with 9 bases between the two germline ends. The CDR3 contains 12 residues. CDR1 is SGHRS, CDR2 YFSETQ, per germline.

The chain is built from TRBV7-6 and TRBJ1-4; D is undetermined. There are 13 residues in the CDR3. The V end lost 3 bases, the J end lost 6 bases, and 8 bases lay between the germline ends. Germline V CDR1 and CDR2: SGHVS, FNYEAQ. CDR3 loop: CASSLRNYEKLFF. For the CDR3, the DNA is TGTGCCAGCAGCTTGCGGAATTATGAAAAACTGTTTTTT.

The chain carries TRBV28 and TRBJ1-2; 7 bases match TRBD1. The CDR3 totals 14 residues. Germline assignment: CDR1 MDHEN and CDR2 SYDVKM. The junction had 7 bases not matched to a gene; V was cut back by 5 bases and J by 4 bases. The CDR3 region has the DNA TGTGCCAGCAGTCGGGACAGTTCGTTCTATGGCTACACCTTC. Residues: CASSRDSSFYGYTF.

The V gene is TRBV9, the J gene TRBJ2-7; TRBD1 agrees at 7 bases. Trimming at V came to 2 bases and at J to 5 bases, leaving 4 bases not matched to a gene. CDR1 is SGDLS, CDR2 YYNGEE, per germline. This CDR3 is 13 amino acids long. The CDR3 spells CASSVDRDHEQYF. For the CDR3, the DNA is TGTGCCAGCAGCGTTGACAGGGACCACGAGCAGTACTTC.

The CDR3 sequence is CATSDPYWASLPNEKLFF. CDR3 coding DNA: TGTGCCACCAGTGATCCCTATTGGGCCTCCCTCCCCAATGAAAAACTGTTTTTT. V and J are TRBV24-1 and TRBJ1-4; no reliable D call. The CDR3 sequence is 18 residues long. The V end lost 3 bases, the J end lost 5 bases, and 21 bases lay between the germline ends. Germline-derived CDR1 and CDR2 are KGHDR and SFDVKD.

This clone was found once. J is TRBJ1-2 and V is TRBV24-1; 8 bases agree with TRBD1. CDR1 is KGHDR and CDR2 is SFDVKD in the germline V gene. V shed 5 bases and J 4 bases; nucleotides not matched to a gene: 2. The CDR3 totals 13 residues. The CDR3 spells CATSGGTGYGYTF. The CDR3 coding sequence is TGTGCCACCAGTGGCGGGACAGGCTATGGCTACACCTTC.

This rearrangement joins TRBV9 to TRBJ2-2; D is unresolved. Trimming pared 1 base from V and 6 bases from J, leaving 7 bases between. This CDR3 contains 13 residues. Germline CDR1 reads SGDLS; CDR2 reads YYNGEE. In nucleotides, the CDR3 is TGTGCCAGCAGCGTACCCCCGGCCGGGGAGCTGTTTTTT. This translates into CASSVPPAGELFF.

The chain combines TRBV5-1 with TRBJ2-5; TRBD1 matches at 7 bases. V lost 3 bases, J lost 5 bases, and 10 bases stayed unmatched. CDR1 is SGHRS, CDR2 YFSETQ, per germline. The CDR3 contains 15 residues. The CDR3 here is CASSSLTGSWETQYF. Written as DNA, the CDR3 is TGCGCCAGCAGCTCCTTGACAGGGAGCTGGGAGACCCAGTACTTC.

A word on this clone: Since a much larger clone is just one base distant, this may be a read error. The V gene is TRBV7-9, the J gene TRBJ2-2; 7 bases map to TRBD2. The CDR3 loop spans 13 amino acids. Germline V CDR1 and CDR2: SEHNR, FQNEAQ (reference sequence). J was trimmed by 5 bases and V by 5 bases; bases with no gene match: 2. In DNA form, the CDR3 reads TGTGCCAGCAGCCGGGGGGAGACCGGGGAGCTGTTTTTT. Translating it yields CASSRGETGELFF.

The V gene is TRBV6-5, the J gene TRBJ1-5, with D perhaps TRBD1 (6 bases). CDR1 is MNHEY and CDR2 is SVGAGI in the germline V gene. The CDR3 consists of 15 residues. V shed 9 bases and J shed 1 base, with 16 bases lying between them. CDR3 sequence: CARWGRQVSNQPQHF. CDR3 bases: TGTGCCAGATGGGGACGACAGGTAAGCAATCAGCCCCAGCATTTT.